Presented here are 16 T cell receptor beta chains from one specimen sequenced in a study of shared clonotypes between healthy human individuals. Profiled with immunoSEQ multiplex PCR; TCRdb holds only in-frame clones, not every one. This sample has approximately 1,000,000 clones, with about 80% found just once. Sequencing was done on a sample of memory CD4+ T cells from PBMCs. Described subset: CD45RA-negative fraction. The receptors shown here come from a man between 18 and 35 years old in good health. Some clones in this sample may be carry-over from other donors' samples.

This chain connects TRBV2 to TRBJ2-5; 10 bases align to TRBD1. The CDR3 consists of 18 residues. V lost 5 bases to trimming and J lost 3 bases; unmatched junction nucleotides: 15. Looked up from germline, CDR1 is SNHLY and CDR2 is FYNNEI. The CDR3 nucleotides are TGTGCCAGCAGTCTCAATAGATGGGACAGGGGTAAAGAAGAGACCCAGTACTTC. Translating it yields CASSLNRWDRGKEETQYF.

The chain carries TRBV28 and TRBJ1-2; TRBD1 aligns across 7 bases. The germline V gene encodes CDR1 MDHEN and CDR2 SYDVKM. This CDR3 region has 17 residues. With V trimmed by 8 bases and J by 4 bases, 19 bases remained unmatched. CDR3 DNA sequence: TGTGCCAGCGCACGACCTCTAAACACAGGGGCTCGCTATGGCTACACCTTC. Residues: CASARPLNTGARYGYTF.

The chain has TRBV12-5 and TRBJ2-1; 14 bases align to TRBD2. V trimming: 3 bases; J trimming: 5 bases; junction bases outside the gene matches: 9. The CDR3 is 18 amino acids. CDR1 LGHNT and CDR2 FRNRAP come from the germline V gene. In DNA form, the CDR3 reads TGTGCTAGTGGTTTTCTACAGGGACTAGCGGGAGAGGACAATGAGCAGTTCTTC. Its protein product is CASGFLQGLAGEDNEQFF.

The chain combines TRBV18 with TRBJ2-7, with 7 bases lining up with TRBD1. Germline V CDR1 and CDR2: KGHSH, LQKENI. V lost 3 bases, J lost 0 bases, and 5 bases stayed unmatched. The CDR3 is made up of 15 amino acids. In DNA form, the CDR3 reads TGTGCCAGCTCACCGCTCGACAGGGTCTCCTACGAGCAGTACTTC. It codes for CASSPLDRVSYEQYF.

The V and J genes are TRBV30 and TRBJ1-2; possible D gene TRBD1, 5 bases. The germline V gene encodes CDR1 GTSNPN and CDR2 SVGIG (reference sequence). Trimming took 2 bases from V and 7 from J, leaving 14 bases between them. There are 13 residues in the CDR3. The CDR3: CAWSIGTTAGYTF. DNA for the CDR3: TGTGCCTGGAGTATCGGGACCACGGCTGGCTACACCTTC.

The V call is TRBV6-5, the J call TRBJ2-7, with 7 bases aligning to TRBD1. This CDR3 spans 14 amino acids. The junction had 11 bases not matched to a gene; V was cut back by 5 bases and J by 7 bases. Germline CDR1 MNHEY, CDR2 SVGAGI. DNA of the CDR3: TGTGCCAGCAGTACCGGGACAGTCCCCAGGGAGCAGTACTTC. It is translated as CASSTGTVPREQYF.

The J gene is TRBJ2-3, the V gene TRBV6-6; D perhaps matches TRBD1 (6 bases). CDR3 length equals 14 residues. CDR1 is MNHNY and CDR2 is SVGAGI in the germline V gene (reference sequence). Trimming shortened V by 6 bases and J by 3 bases, and 13 bases separated the two germline ends. The CDR3 reads CASSRRDTTDTQYF. In nucleotides, the CDR3 is TGTGCCAGCAGCCGCCGGGACACGACAGATACGCAGTATTTT.

This chain links TRBV21-1 with TRBJ2-7; the table's D call, TRBD2, was not checked against the DNA. TRBV21-1 is reported as a pseudogene. The CDR3 has 15 amino acids. The CDR3 nucleotides are TGTGCCAGCAGCAAGCGGCTAGCGTTCTCCTACGAGCAGTACTTC. The encoded protein is CASSKRLAFSYEQYF.

This clone has only one observation. CDR3 in amino acids: CSAGEGDQPQHF. As DNA, the CDR3 is TGCAGCGCGGGAGAAGGGGATCAGCCCCAGCATTTT. The rearrangement joins TRBV29-1 to TRBJ1-5, with D maybe TRBD1 (5 bases). This CDR3 region has 12 residues. Germline lookup yields CDR1 SQVTM and CDR2 ANQGSEA. V lost 7 bases and J lost 5, with 12 bases in between. Full variable domain (missing parts from reference TRBV29-1 and TRBJ1-5): SAVISQKPSRDICQRGTSLTIQCQVDSQVTMMFWYRQQPGQSLTLIATANQGSEATYESGFVIDKFPISRPNLTFSTLTVSNMSPEDSSIYLCSAGEGDQPQHFGDGTRLSIL.

The V gene is TRBV9, the J gene TRBJ1-1; 8 bases match TRBD1. Germline-derived CDR1 and CDR2 are SGDLS and YYNGEE. This CDR3 region has 13 residues. The V gene end was trimmed by 3 bases and the J gene end by 11 bases; junction bases not matched to a gene: 9. CDR3 loop: CASSAYPGQGAFF. As DNA, the CDR3 is TGTGCCAGCAGCGCCTATCCCGGACAGGGCGCTTTCTTT.

V and J are TRBV7-2 and TRBJ2-2, with 13 positions matching TRBD2. Per germline, CDR1 SGHTA and CDR2 FQGNSA. CDR3 length equals 17 residues. After removal of 5 bases from V and 5 bases from J, the junction contained 8 bases not matched to a gene. CDR3 residues: CASSKGLAGAQTGELFF. In DNA, the CDR3 is TGTGCCAGCAGCAAAGGACTAGCGGGAGCCCAAACCGGGGAGCTGTTTTTT.

This rearrangement joins TRBV28 to TRBJ1-2, with D unresolved. There are 13 residues in the CDR3. The ends were cut back, 6 bases at V and 4 bases at J, with 12 bases in the middle. CDR1 is MDHEN and CDR2 is SYDVKM in the germline V gene. The CDR3 loop is CASSHPPSYGYTF. DNA for the CDR3: TGTGCCAGCAGCCACCCCCCTTCCTATGGCTACACCTTC.

The chain links TRBV11-3 to TRBJ2-2; 11 bases fit TRBD1. V shed 8 bases, J shed 6 bases, and the junction held 8 bases outside the gene matches. This CDR3 comprises 15 residues. Germline V gives CDR1 SGHNT, CDR2 YENEEA. CDR3 bases: TGTGCCAGCGGCCCCGGGACAGGGGGTCCCGGGGAGCTGTTTTTT. This translates into CASGPGTGGPGELFF.

The rearrangement links TRBV15 to TRBJ2-1; D is perhaps TRBD1 (5 bases). The germline gives CDR1 LNHNV, CDR2 YYDKDF (reference sequence). V lost 0 bases, J lost 9 bases, and 15 bases lay in between. There are 15 residues in the CDR3. Here the CDR3 DNA reads TGTGCCACCAGCAGAGAATTGACGGGTCAGGGTGAGCAGTTCTTC. This gives the protein CATSRELTGQGEQFF. The entire variable domain, with the rest obtained from reference TRBV15 and TRBJ2-1, is as follows: DAMVIQNPRYQVTQFGKPVTLSCSQTLNHNVMYWYQQKSSQAPKLLFHYYDKDFNNEADTPDNFQSRRPNTSFCFLDIRSPGLGDTAMYLCATSRELTGQGEQFFGPGTRLTVL.

The gene calls are TRBV5-8 and TRBJ1-1; 7 bases are shared with TRBD1. V lost 0 bases, J lost 10 bases, and 12 bases stayed unmatched. Germline values: CDR1 SGHTS, CDR2 YDEGEE. The CDR3 covers 15 residues. CDR3 region: CASSLGTGLWSSAFF. As DNA, the CDR3 is TGTGCCAGCAGCTTGGGGACAGGACTCTGGAGTTCAGCTTTCTTT. Complete variable domain (other parts from reference TRBV5-8 and TRBJ1-1): EAGVTQSPTHLIKTRGQQATLRCSPISGHTSVYWYQQALGLGLQFLLWYDEGEERNRGNFPPRFSGRQFPNYSSELNVNALELEDSALYLCASSLGTGLWSSAFFGQGTRLTVV.

The chain recombines TRBV5-1 with TRBJ2-2; a possible D gene is TRBD2 (6 bases). Trimming pared 6 bases from V and 4 bases from J, leaving 19 bases between. The CDR3 sequence is 16 residues long. Germline V gene lookup returns CDR1 SGHRS and CDR2 YFSETQ. CDR3 bases: TGCGCCAGCACCACTAAACCGCAGGGAGGCACCGGGGAGCTGTTTTTT. Translation: CASTTKPQGGTGELFF.